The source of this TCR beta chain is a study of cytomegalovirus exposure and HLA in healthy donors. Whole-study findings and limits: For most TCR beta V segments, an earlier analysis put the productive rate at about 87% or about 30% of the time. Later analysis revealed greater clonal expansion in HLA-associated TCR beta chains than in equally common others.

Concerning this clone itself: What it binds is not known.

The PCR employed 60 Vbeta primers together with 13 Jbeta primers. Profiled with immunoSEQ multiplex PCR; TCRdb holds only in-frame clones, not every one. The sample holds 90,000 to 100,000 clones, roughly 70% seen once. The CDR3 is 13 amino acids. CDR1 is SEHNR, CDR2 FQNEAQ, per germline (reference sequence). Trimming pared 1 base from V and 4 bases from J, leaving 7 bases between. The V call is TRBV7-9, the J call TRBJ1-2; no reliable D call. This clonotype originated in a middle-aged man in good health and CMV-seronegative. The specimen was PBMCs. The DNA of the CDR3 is TGTGCCAGCAGCTTAGGGGGAGGCTATGGCTACACCTTC. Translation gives CASSLGGGYGYTF.